This T cell receptor beta chain derives from a study of T cells in Graves' hyperthyroidism and ophthalmopathy. J gave up 4 bases and V 5 bases, and 6 bases lay outside the gene matches. Germline CDR1 SEHNR, CDR2 FQNEAQ (reference sequence). This CDR3 comprises 14 residues. The source material, RNA transcripts, was used to amplify TCR beta CDR3 regions. Researchers ran a first-round RT-PCR on the TCR CDR3 using the HTBI primer set. TCRdb passed the multiplex PCR reads through MiXCR, listing each CDR3 protein once. The sample holds about 560,000 distinct CDR3 sequences; around 46% are singletons and the top ten take 8.2%. Stable hyperthyroidism: no ophthalmopathy progression over 18 months of follow-up. Patients showing uncontrolled infection, other autoimmune disease, pregnancy or lactation were ineligible.

The rearrangement joins TRBV7-9 to TRBJ1-2, with 8 bases identical to TRBD1. Material: peripheral blood or thyroid tissue (not recorded which). The sequence derives from a woman aged 18-29 years with Graves' hyperthyroidism. The CDR3 spells CASSQRTGSYGYTF. The CDR3, as DNA: TGTGCCAGCAGCCAACGGACAGGGTCCTATGGCTACACCTTC.